This paragraph covers one T cell receptor (beta chain) sequence. The antigen remains undetermined. This entry comes from a study of cytomegalovirus exposure and HLA in healthy donors. Study summary: Among approximately 400 genotyped donors, about 80% fell in the Caucasian-associated ancestry cluster. Overall study findings and caveats: About 87% or about 30% of the time was how often most TCR beta V segments were productive, according to an earlier analysis. Differences between HLA loci emerged in a later analysis of TCR association rates, with DRB1 most and HLA-C fewest.

This PCR relied on a set of 60 Vbeta primers and 13 Jbeta primers. The table came from immunoSEQ multiplex PCR; TCRdb's copy has only in-frame clones and leaves some out. This table has over 150,000 clones, approximately 75% appearing once. Sequenced: PBMCs. The origin of this receptor is a man younger than 35 in good health and CMV-seronegative.

The CDR3 is CASSDGGRQQPQHF. In nucleotides, the CDR3 is TGTGCCAGCAGTGATGGGGGGAGGCAGCAGCCCCAGCATTTT. This chain joins TRBV2 and TRBJ1-5, with TRBD1 as a possible D gene (5 bases). Germline V CDR1 and CDR2: SNHLY, FYNNEI. V lost 3 bases and J lost 7, with 13 bases in between. This CDR3 has 14 amino acids.